This T cell receptor beta chain was recorded in a study of CD4+ T cells in melanoma. Study-wide points: In melanoma, neoantigen-specific CD4+ T cells reportedly differed in differentiation state. CD8+ T cell, macrophage and B cell function reportedly correlated with neoantigen-specific CD4+ T cells.

As regards this clone: Its antigen remains unknown.

Sequencing was performed with immunoSEQ multiplex PCR; in TCRdb, only in-frame clones are kept and a portion is missing. In the table there are more than 20,000 clones, roughly 78% of which are singletons. There are 12 residues in the CDR3. Trimming pared 7 bases from V and 7 bases from J, leaving 13 bases between. CDR1 is MNHEY and CDR2 is SVGAGI in the germline V gene. The chain recombines TRBV6-5 with TRBJ1-2, with a tentative D call TRBD1 (5 bases). The TCR was taken from a human donor with melanoma. The CDR3 protein is CASTQGVGGYTF. The CDR3 nucleotides read TGTGCCAGCACCCAAGGGGTGGGTGGCTACACCTTC.